This TCR beta chain emerged from a study of response to subunit inactivated influenza vaccine (dated by TCRdb to between 2018 and 2020). About the investigation overall: Deep quantitative T cell receptor repertoire profiling was used in the study to track responses to a trivalent subunit inactivated influenza vaccine.

What the study reported, not specific to this receptor: It was suggested by the authors that each seasonal influenza vaccination may recruit only a limited number of new T cells.

About this clonotype itself: The antigen it recognizes is unknown. The record has no base qualities; no much larger clone is one base away.

The germline ends are 9 bases apart after V is trimmed by 2 bases and J by 4 bases. CDR1 is given as MNHEY and CDR2 as SVGEGT, both from the germline V gene. The cysteine opens and the phenylalanine closes a CDR3 of 13 amino acids. Only CDR3 DNA is held: 39 bases, read in frame from base 1. The library came from RT-PCR. The sequencer was an Illumina HiSeq 2500. In-frame beta chains were kept once TCRdb had trimmed the public reads at Q25 with fastp and called clones with MiXCR. When rows share a CDR3 protein, they turn into one entry using the most common DNA and genes. The sample table shows about 160,000 distinct CDR3 sequences, and roughly 10% are seen once. Roughly 33% of the sample is in the top ten clones.

The sequence links TRBV6-2 or TRBV6-3 to TRBJ2-7; the D region possibly corresponds to TRBD1 (6 bases align). This TCR was recovered from a man between 50 and 75 years old who received an inactivated influenza vaccine. Donor details come from another sample of the same person, matched by shared clones. This material consisted of CD8+ T cells sorted from PBMCs, taken roughly 24 months after vaccination. This receptor has the CDR3 CASSYGQIYEQYF. In nucleotide form, the sequence is TGTGCCAGCAGTTACGGACAGATTTACGAGCAGTACTTC.